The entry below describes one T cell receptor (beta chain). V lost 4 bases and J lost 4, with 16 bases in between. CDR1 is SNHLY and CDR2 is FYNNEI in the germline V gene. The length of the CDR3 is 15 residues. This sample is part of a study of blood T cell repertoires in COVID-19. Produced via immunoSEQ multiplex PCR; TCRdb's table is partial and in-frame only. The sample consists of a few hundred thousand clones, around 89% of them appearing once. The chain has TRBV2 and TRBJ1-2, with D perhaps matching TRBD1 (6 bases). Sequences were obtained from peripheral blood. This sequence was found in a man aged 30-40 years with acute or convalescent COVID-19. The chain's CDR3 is CASSVVQGISYGYTF. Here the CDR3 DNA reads TGTGCCAGCAGTGTGGTACAGGGTATTAGCTATGGCTACACCTTC.